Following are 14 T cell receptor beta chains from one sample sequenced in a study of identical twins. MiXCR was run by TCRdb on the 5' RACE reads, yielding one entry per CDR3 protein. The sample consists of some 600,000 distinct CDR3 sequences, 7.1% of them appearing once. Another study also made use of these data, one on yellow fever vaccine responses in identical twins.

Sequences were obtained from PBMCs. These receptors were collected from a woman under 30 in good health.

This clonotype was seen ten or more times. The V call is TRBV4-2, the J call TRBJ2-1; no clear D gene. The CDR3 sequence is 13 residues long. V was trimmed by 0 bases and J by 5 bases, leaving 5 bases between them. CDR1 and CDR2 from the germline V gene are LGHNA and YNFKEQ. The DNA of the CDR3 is TGTGCCAGCAGCCAAGACTACCACAATGAGCAGTTCTTC. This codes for CASSQDYHNEQFF.

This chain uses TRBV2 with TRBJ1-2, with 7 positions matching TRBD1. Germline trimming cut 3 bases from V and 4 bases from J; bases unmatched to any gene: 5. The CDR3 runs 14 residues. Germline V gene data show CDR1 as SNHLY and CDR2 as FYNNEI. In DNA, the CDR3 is TGTGCCAGCAGTGAGACAGGGCCAAGCTATGGCTACACCTTC. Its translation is CASSETGPSYGYTF. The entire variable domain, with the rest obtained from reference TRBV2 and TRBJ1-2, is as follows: EPEVTQTPSHQVTQMGQEVILRCVPISNHLYFYWYRQILGQKVEFLVSFYNNEISEKSEIFDDQFSVERPDGSNFTLKIRSTKLEDSAMYFCASSETGPSYGYTFGSGTRLTVV.

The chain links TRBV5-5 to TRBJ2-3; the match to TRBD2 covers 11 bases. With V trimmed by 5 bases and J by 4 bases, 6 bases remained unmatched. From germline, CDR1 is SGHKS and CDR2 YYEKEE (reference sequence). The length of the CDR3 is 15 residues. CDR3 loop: CASRIAGGWSDTQYF. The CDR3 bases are TGTGCCAGCAGAATAGCGGGAGGGTGGTCAGATACGCAGTATTTT.

CDR3 amino acids: CASSPPNRANEQFF. DNA of the CDR3: TGTGCCAGCTCACCACCAAACAGGGCTAATGAGCAGTTCTTC. The chain carries TRBV18 and TRBJ2-1; weak D call: TRBD1 (6 bases). Germline values: CDR1 KGHSH, CDR2 LQKENI. V dropped 0 bases and J dropped 7 bases, with 10 bases sitting between them. This CDR3 is 14 amino acids long.

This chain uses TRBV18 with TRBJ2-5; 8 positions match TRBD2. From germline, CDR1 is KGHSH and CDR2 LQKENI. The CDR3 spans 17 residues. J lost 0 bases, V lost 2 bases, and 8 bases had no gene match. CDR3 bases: TGTGCCAGCTCACCAGTGGCGGGAGGTACAAACCAAGAGACCCAGTACTTC. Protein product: CASSPVAGGTNQETQYF.

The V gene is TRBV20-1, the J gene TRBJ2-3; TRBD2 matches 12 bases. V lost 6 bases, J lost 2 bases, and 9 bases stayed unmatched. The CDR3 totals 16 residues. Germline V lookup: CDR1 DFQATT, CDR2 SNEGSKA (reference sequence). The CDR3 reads CSAGSSGRAHTDTQYF. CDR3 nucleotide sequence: TGCAGTGCGGGTTCTAGCGGGAGGGCTCACACAGATACGCAGTATTTT.

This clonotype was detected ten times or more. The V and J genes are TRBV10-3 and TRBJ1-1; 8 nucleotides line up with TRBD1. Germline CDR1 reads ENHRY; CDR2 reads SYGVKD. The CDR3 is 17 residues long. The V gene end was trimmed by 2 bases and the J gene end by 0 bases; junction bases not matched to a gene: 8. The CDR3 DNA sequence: TGTGCCATCAGTGAGCGGACAGGGACGCTTATGAACACTGAAGCTTTCTTT. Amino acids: CAISERTGTLMNTEAFF.

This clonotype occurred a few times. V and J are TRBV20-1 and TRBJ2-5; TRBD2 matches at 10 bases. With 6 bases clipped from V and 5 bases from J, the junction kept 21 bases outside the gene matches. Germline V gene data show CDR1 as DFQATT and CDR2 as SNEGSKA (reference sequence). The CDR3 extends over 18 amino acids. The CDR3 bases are TGCAGTGCGCTCCTCGTGGTTGGGCTAGCGGGGGACCGGGAGACCCAGTACTTC. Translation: CSALLVVGLAGDRETQYF.

The DNA of the CDR3 is TGTGCCAGCAGCCAAGAGTCCGGGGGCGCAGAGACCCAGTACTTC. It specifies CASSQESGGAETQYF. The chain links TRBV3-1 to TRBJ2-5; D possibly uses TRBD1 or TRBD2 (6 bases each). The CDR3 sequence is 15 residues long. Germline V lookup: CDR1 LGHDT, CDR2 YNNKEL (reference sequence). The V gene lost 0 bases and the J gene lost 4 bases, with 12 bases spanning the gap.

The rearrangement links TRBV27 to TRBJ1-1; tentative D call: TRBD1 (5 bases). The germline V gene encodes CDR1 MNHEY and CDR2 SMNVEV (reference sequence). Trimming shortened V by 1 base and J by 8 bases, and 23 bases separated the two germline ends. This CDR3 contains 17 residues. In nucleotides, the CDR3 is TGTGCCAGCAGTTTATACGGGGCCAATGTTGAGGGACGGGAAGCTTTCTTT. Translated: CASSLYGANVEGREAFF.

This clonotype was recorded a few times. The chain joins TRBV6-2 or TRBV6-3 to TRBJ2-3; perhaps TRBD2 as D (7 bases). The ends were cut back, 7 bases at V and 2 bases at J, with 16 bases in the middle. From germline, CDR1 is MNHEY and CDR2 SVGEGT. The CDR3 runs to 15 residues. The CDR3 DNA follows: TGTGCCAGCACCAGGGGCGGGGGATACACAGATACGCAGTATTTT. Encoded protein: CASTRGGGYTDTQYF.

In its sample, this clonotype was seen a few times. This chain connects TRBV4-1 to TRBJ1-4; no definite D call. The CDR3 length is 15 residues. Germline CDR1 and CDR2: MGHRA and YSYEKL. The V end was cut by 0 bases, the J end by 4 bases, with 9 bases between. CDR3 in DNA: TGCGCCAGCAGCCAAGATCAGTGGAATAATGAAAAACTGTTTTTT. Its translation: CASSQDQWNNEKLFF.

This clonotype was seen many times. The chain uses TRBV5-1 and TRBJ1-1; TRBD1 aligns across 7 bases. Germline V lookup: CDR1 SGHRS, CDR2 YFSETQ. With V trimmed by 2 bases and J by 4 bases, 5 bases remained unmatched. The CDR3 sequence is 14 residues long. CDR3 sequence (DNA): TGCGCCAGCAGCTTAGGACAGGACCCCACTGAAGCTTTCTTT. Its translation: CASSLGQDPTEAFF.

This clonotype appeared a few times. CDR3 sequence: CASSLVVYGYTF. CDR3 in DNA: TGTGCCAGCAGCTTAGTTGTGTATGGCTACACCTTC. This rearrangement joins TRBV7-9 to TRBJ1-2; D call uncertain. The germline gives CDR1 SEHNR, CDR2 FQNEAQ (reference sequence). The CDR3 spans 12 residues. With 1 base removed from V and 5 bases from J, the gap between germline ends came to 5 bases.